These 3 T cell receptor beta chains originate from one sample sequenced in a study of Graves' ophthalmopathy and Graves' hyperthyroidism. Researchers took RNA transcripts and amplified TCR beta CDR3 regions from them. HTBI primers were used in a first-round RT-PCR, which preceded a second-round multiplex PCR. TCRdb called the multiplex PCR reads again in MiXCR, with one record for every CDR3 protein. The sample includes about 700,000 distinct CDR3 sequences, approximately 39% of them seen just once. The sequencing sample was made of peripheral blood. All receptors derive from an adult man with Graves' ophthalmopathy.

This clonotype was observed once. V is TRBV25-1 and J is TRBJ1-4, with 12 nucleotides matching TRBD1. Germline-derived CDR1 and CDR2 are MGHDK and SYGVNS. Trimming cost V 3 bases and J 8 bases; bases outside gene matches: 4. The CDR3 is made up of 15 amino acids. The CDR3: CASSEAGTGGEKLFF. The CDR3 nucleotides are TGTGCCAGCAGTGAGGCCGGGACAGGGGGCGAAAAACTGTTTTTT. Supplemented by reference TRBV25-1 and TRBJ1-4, the full variable domain reads EADIYQTPRYLVIGTGKKITLECSQTMGHDKMYWYQQDPGMELHLIHYSYGVNSTEKGDLSSESTVSRIRTEHFPLTLESARPSHTSQYLCASSEAGTGGEKLFFGSGTQLSVL.

A remark on this clonotype: Since a much larger clone is just one base distant, this may be a read error. The chain carries TRBV7-9 and TRBJ2-6; possibly TRBD2 for D (5 bases). Per germline, CDR1 SEHNR and CDR2 FQNEAQ (reference sequence). Trimming left V 3 bases short and J 0 bases short, with 6 bases between. The length of the CDR3 is 15 residues. The CDR3 reads CASSFGVSGANVLTF. The CDR3 DNA is TGTGCCAGCAGCTTCGGGGTCTCTGGGGCCAACGTCCTGACTTTC.

This clonotype appeared a single time. A much larger clone differs from this one at a single base, so this may be a read error. The V gene is TRBV5-6, the J gene TRBJ1-5; D gene uncertain. CDR3 length: 14 amino acids. V shed 1 base and J shed 0 bases, with 5 bases lying between them. The germline V gene has CDR1 SGHDT and CDR2 YYEEEE. The CDR3 bases are TGTGCCAGCAGCTTGATTCCTAGCAATCAGCCCCAGCATTTT. Translated: CASSLIPSNQPQHF.